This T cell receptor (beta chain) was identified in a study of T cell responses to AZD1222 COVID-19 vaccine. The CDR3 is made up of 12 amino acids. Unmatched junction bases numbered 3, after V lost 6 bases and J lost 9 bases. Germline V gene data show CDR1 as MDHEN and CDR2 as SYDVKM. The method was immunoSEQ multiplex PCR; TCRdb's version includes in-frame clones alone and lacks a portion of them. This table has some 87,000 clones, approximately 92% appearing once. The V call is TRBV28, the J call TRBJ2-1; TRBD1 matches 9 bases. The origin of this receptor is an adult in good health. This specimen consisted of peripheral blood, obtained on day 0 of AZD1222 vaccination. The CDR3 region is CASSSTGGEQFF. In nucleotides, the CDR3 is TGTGCCAGCAGCTCGACAGGGGGTGAGCAGTTCTTC.